Sequencing of this T cell receptor (beta chain) was carried out in a study of cytomegalovirus exposure and HLA in healthy donors. Notes on the study in general: The study flagged approximately 180 TCR beta chains as cytomegalovirus-associated. Later on, a genetic analysis was performed. It linked a missense variant in DCLRE1C with V- and J-gene trimming of TCR beta.

13 Jbeta primers and 60 Vbeta primers were used for the PCR. Generated by immunoSEQ multiplex PCR, the TCRdb table keeps only in-frame clones and is missing some. The sample includes approximately 140,000 clones, 70% to 80% of them seen just once. Worth noting for this clone: The antigen remains undetermined.

This donor lacks a recorded CMV serostatus. V dropped 4 bases and J dropped 2; count of bases not matched to a gene: 12. Germline loops: CDR1 SGHDT, CDR2 YYEEEE. This CDR3 contains 16 residues. The TCR was taken from a human donor in good health. Sequences were obtained from PBMCs. This chain uses TRBV5-6 with TRBJ2-7; 7 nucleotides line up with TRBD2. CDR3 amino acids: CASSTVSREDAYEQYF. CDR3 nucleotides: TGTGCCAGCAGCACCGTGAGTCGGGAGGACGCCTACGAGCAGTACTTC.